The 7 T cell receptor beta chains given below trace back to one sample, sequenced in a study of blood T cell repertoires in COVID-19. Data came from immunoSEQ multiplex PCR; TCRdb stores just in-frame clones and leaves some out. The sample lists around 150,000 clones, about 86% occurring once. Sequenced sample: peripheral blood. These receptors were collected from a woman aged 70-85 years with COVID-19, enrolled during active disease.

The chain is built from TRBV7-6 and TRBJ1-2, with D perhaps TRBD1 (5 bases). There are 16 residues in the CDR3. Germline V gene data show CDR1 as SGHVS and CDR2 as FNYEAQ. The V end was cut by 1 base, the J end by 4 bases, with 16 bases between. The chain's CDR3 is CASSLVDSGTAYGYTF. In DNA, the CDR3 is TGTGCCAGCAGCTTAGTCGATTCAGGGACTGCCTATGGCTACACCTTC.

The V and J genes are TRBV6-1 and TRBJ1-6; the D is unclear. The germline V gene encodes CDR1 MNHNS and CDR2 SASEGT. Trimming left V 2 bases short and J 8 bases short, with 10 bases between. CDR3 size: 14 residues. CDR3 DNA sequence: TGTGCCAGCAGTGAACGGTGGGGAGATTCACCCCTCCACTTT. It encodes CASSERWGDSPLHF.

This clone has only one observation. The chain carries TRBV11-3 and TRBJ2-1; no firm D call. CDR3 length: 14 amino acids. CDR1 is SGHNT, CDR2 YENEEA, per germline. Trimming removed 1 base from V and 4 bases from J, with 8 bases in between. CDR3 bases: TGTGCCAGCAGCTTAGGGGCACGATACAATGAGCAGTTCTTC. Residues: CASSLGARYNEQFF.

The chain has TRBV12-3 or TRBV12-4 and TRBJ1-4; 9 bases fit TRBD1. The length of the CDR3 is 12 residues. V was clipped by 5 bases and J by 17 bases; unmatched bases: 9. CDR3 loop: CASSLTGTGSFF. CDR3 bases: TGTGCCAGCAGTCTAACCGGGACAGGGTCTTTTTTT.

This rearrangement joins TRBV3-1 (or the pseudogene TRBV3-2) to TRBJ2-7; D is undetermined. Deletions cut 4 bases from V and 0 bases from J, with 10 bases between. The CDR3 covers 14 residues. The germline V gene has CDR1 LGHDT and CDR2 YNNKEL (reference sequence). The CDR3 DNA sequence: TGTGCCAGCAGCCCTCGAGCGTTCTCCTACGAGCAGTACTTC. The encoded protein is CASSPRAFSYEQYF.

The chain couples TRBV5-1 to TRBJ1-2; 7 nucleotides match TRBD1. With 2 bases clipped from V and 10 bases from J, the junction kept 5 bases outside the gene matches. CDR1 is SGHRS and CDR2 is YFSETQ in the germline V gene. There are 12 residues in the CDR3. Here the CDR3 DNA reads TGCGCCAGCAGCTTTGACAGGGATTTCTACACCTTC. Its translation: CASSFDRDFYTF.

The V call is TRBV7-9, the J call TRBJ2-7, with 8 bases fitting TRBD1. Germline CDR1 reads SEHNR; CDR2 reads FQNEAQ (reference sequence). This CDR3 region has 14 residues. V dropped 5 bases and J dropped 6; count of bases not matched to a gene: 9. The CDR3 nucleotides are TGTGCCAGCAGCCTTGACAGGGGTTGGAGCGAGCAGTACTTC. It codes for CASSLDRGWSEQYF.